A selection of T cell receptor beta chains follows, all from one sample in a study of neoadjuvant anti-PD-1 for oral cavity cancer. Assay: immunoSEQ multiplex PCR; the TCRdb copy retains only in-frame clones and omits some. The table has roughly 12,000 clones, around two thirds seen once. The material was tumor tissue, obtained before nivolumab (anti-PD-1) treatment. All receptors come from a person aged 35-80 years with oral cavity squamous cell carcinoma. The donor label of this sample is uncertain. The CDR3 runs from the conserved cysteine through the conserved F or W. The order of the fields is J gene, clone size, V gene, D gene, CDR3 DNA, CDR3 protein. A D gene is named only where the DNA matches it firmly. For some rows the clone size is stated as once, few or many, or as a class when expanded; others skip it.

TRBJ2-3	-	TRBV6-4	-	TGTGCCAGCAGTGTAGGAGGAAAACGCACAGATACGCAGTATTTT	CASSVGGKRTDTQYF
TRBJ1-2	-	TRBV29-1	-	TGCAGCGTTGGGAGGGGGAATGACGTTGGCTACACCTTC	CSVGRGNDVGYTF
TRBJ2-4	-	TRBV28	-	TGTGCCAGCAGTCTTGGGGGACCTCTAGCCAAAAACATTCAGTACTTC	CASSLGGPLAKNIQYF
TRBJ1-5	few	TRBV27	-	TGTGCCAGCAGACTTTGGGGGGATCAGCCCCAGCATTTT	CASRLWGDQPQHF
TRBJ2-1	few	TRBV10-3	TRBD2	TGTGCCATCAGTGAGTCGCAGGCTAGCGGGGACTACAATGAGCAGTTCTTC	CAISESQASGDYNEQFF
TRBJ2-5	large	TRBV30	-	TGTGCCTGGAGTGTACAAGGGGAGACCCAGTACTTC	CAWSVQGETQYF
TRBJ1-1	few	TRBV5-4	-	TGTGCCAGCAGCGCCGACCCGACAGCCCAAAACACTGAAGCTTTCTTT	CASSADPTAQNTEAFF
TRBJ1-3	-	TRBV2	-	TGTGCCAGCAGTGATCGCAGGGGAGGGTCTGGAAACACCATATATTTT	CASSDRRGGSGNTIYF
TRBJ1-4	once	TRBV4-1	TRBD1	TGCGCCAGCAGCCAAACAGGGGCGGAAGAAAAACTGTTTTTT	CASSQTGAEEKLFF
TRBJ1-4	-	TRBV14	-	TGTGCCAGCAGCCAAGGGGCAGGGTTGAAACTGTTTTTT	CASSQGAGLKLFF
TRBJ1-1	-	TRBV7-8	TRBD1	TGTGCCAGCAGCTTAGGAGACAGGGATGAAGCTTTCTTT	CASSLGDRDEAFF
TRBJ1-6	-	TRBV28	-	TGTGCCAGCAGCCCTAGGACCGGGCTGGGTTCACCCCTCCACTTT	CASSPRTGLGSPLHF
TRBJ2-2	-	TRBV5-4	-	TGTGCCAGCAGCTTGACGACGAACACCGGGGAGCTGTTTTTT	CASSLTTNTGELFF
TRBJ1-1	few	TRBV15	-	TGTGCCACCAGCAGAGCCCGTTCGAGCGGGGGGTTTGCTGAAGCTTTCTTT	CATSRARSSGGFAEAFF
TRBJ2-7	large	TRBV2	-	TGTGCCAGCAGTTACGACTCAAGCTCCTACGAGCAGTACTTC	CASSYDSSSYEQYF
TRBJ2-1	-	TRBV19	TRBD2	TGTGCCAGTACTATAGCGGGCCAACGAGGTGAGCAGTTCTTC	CASTIAGQRGEQFF
TRBJ2-2	-	TRBV5-4	-	TGTGCCAGCAGTTTCGACTTCGCTAACACCGGGGAGCTGTTTTTT	CASSFDFANTGELFF
TRBJ1-3	-	TRBV5-1	-	TGCGCCAGCAGCCCGGGTCTTGACTCTGGAAACACCATATATTTT	CASSPGLDSGNTIYF
TRBJ2-5	-	TRBV2	TRBD2	TGTGCCAGCAGGCCGCTAGCGGGGGCAGGGGAGACCCAGTACTTC	CASRPLAGAGETQYF
TRBJ2-5	-	TRBV28	-	TGTGCCAGCAGTTTACCAGCGGGTGGAGAGACCCAGTACTTC	CASSLPAGGETQYF
TRBJ1-4	once	TRBV7-9	-	TGTGCCAGCAGCCCACTTGGTGCGGTCGGAGAAAAACTGTTTTTT	CASSPLGAVGEKLFF
TRBJ1-6	once	TRBV2	TRBD1	TGTGCCAGCACAAAACCAACGACAGGGGGATTTGGTAATTCACCCCTCCACTTT	CASTKPTTGGFGNSPLHF
TRBJ2-2	few	TRBV2	TRBD2	TGTGCCAGCACCCCACTAGCGGGGGGCCCGGGGACCGGGGAGCTGTTTTTT	CASTPLAGGPGTGELFF
TRBJ1-2	once	TRBV2	-	TGTGCCAGCAGTCCCGGCCTCTATGGCTACACCTTC	CASSPGLYGYTF
TRBJ1-2	-	TRBV30	TRBD1	TGTGCCTGGAGTGTACGGGACAGGGGGCACTGCACCTTC	CAWSVRDRGHCTF
TRBJ2-7	-	TRBV15	-	TGTGCCACCAGCACCCTCCGGGGAGGTCCCGTCGAGCAGTACTTC	CATSTLRGGPVEQYF
TRBJ1-1	-	TRBV19	-	TGTGCCAGTAAGAGCAGCTTGAACACTGAAGCTTTCTTT	CASKSSLNTEAFF
TRBJ1-5	few	TRBV7-6	TRBD1	TGTGCCAGCAGACCCGGGACAGGGGATACGCAGCCCCAGCATTTT	CASRPGTGDTQPQHF
TRBJ1-2	few	TRBV20-1	-	TGCAGTGCTAGAGGGGATGGCTACACCTTC	CSARGDGYTF
TRBJ2-2	-	TRBV27	TRBD2	TGTGCCAGCAGTTCCAATGTGGGGACTAGGAACACCGGGGAGCTGTTTTTT	CASSSNVGTRNTGELFF
TRBJ2-1	-	TRBV11-3	TRBD1	TGTGCCAGCAGCTTAAGGGGGACAGGTGGTAATGAGCAGTTCTTC	CASSLRGTGGNEQFF
TRBJ2-6	few	TRBV5-4	-	TGTGCCAGCGGAGGAAGTTCTCACTCTGGGGCCAACGTCCTGACTTTC	CASGGSSHSGANVLTF
TRBJ2-7	-	TRBV30	-	TGTGCCTGGAGTGTATCGGGAACCCTCCTTCAGCAGTACTTC	CAWSVSGTLLQQYF
TRBJ2-1	few	TRBV18	-	TGTGCCAGCTCCCCTTGGGATGAGCAGTTCTTC	CASSPWDEQFF
TRBJ2-2	-	TRBV28	TRBD1	TGTGCCAGCAGCTCCCCGGGACAGGGCATCGCCGGGGAGCTGTTTTTT	CASSSPGQGIAGELFF
TRBJ2-2	-	TRBV19	TRBD1	TGTGCCACTGAAAAGGGGGCGGGCGGGGAGCTGTTTTTT	CATEKGAGGELFF
TRBJ2-3	-	TRBV18	TRBD2	TGTGCCAGCTCACCCGGCGGCGGGGGGGCCACAGATACGCAGTATTTT	CASSPGGGGATDTQYF
TRBJ1-1	-	TRBV28	-	TGTGCCAGCAGTTGGACTGGGGCACCGAACACTGAAGCTTTCTTT	CASSWTGAPNTEAFF
TRBJ1-5	-	TRBV6-1	-	TGTGCCAGCAGGCAAGAAGGGGCCAGGCAGCCCCAGCATTTT	CASRQEGARQPQHF
TRBJ2-2	-	TRBV18	TRBD2	TGTGCCAGCTTCAGCGGGGGACTCACCGGGGAGCTGTTTTTT	CASFSGGLTGELFF
TRBJ1-2	-	TRBV30	TRBD1	TGTGCCTGGAGGTGGACAGGGCCTAACTATGGCTACACCTTC	CAWRWTGPNYGYTF
TRBJ1-5	-	TRBV9	-	TGTGCCAGCAGCGCCCTCGAGGCGCCGGATCAGCCCCAGCATTTT	CASSALEAPDQPQHF
TRBJ1-1	-	TRBV5-6	TRBD1	TGTGCCAGCAGCAGGGACAGGGCGAACACTGAAGCTTTCTTT	CASSRDRANTEAFF
TRBJ2-6	-	TRBV19	TRBD1	TGTGCCAGTAGTACCGCAGGGGGTACTGGGGCCAACGTCCTGACTTTC	CASSTAGGTGANVLTF
TRBJ1-2	-	TRBV4-2	TRBD1	TGTGCCAGCGGCCAAGAGGGGGGACAGGGTACCTATGGCTACACCTTC	CASGQEGGQGTYGYTF
TRBJ2-1	-	TRBV6-4	-	TGTGCCAGCAGTGACTCGACCGGGGATGAGCAGTTCTTC	CASSDSTGDEQFF
TRBJ2-3	few	TRBV6-6	-	TGTGCCAGCAGCCTGGGGGGTACGCAGTATTTT	CASSLGGTQYF